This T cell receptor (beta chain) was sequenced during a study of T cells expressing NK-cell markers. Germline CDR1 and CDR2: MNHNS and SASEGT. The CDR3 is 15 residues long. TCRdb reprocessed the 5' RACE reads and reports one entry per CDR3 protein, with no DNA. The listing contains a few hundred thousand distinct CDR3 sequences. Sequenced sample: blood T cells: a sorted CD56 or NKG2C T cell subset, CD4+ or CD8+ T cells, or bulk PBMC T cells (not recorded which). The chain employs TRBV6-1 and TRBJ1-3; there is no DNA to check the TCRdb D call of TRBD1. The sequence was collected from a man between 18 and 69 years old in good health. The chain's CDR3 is CASTYGTGPSNTIYF.